This TCR beta chain was obtained from a study of blood T cell repertoires in COVID-19. On the study more broadly: Samples of COVID-19 (acute and convalescent) were obtained from the United States, Italy and Spain. Sources were T cells, B-cell-depleted T cells, or PBMCs; the material itself was cDNA or gDNA.

In the original workflow: Reference gene primer amplification yielded estimated nucleated cell counts. Sequencing used immunoSEQ multiplex PCR; TCRdb keeps in-frame clones, though not all of them. Clone size and the V and J calls come from that table; the DNA yielded D and trimming. This sample carries under 300,000 clones, 75% to 90% of them seen once, and the ten largest clones take 2% to 2.5%. The CDR3 consists of 13 residues. Germline-derived CDR1 and CDR2 are SQVTM and ANQGSEA. The junction had 6 bases not matched to a gene; V was cut back by 4 bases and J by 9 bases. The sequencing input was peripheral blood. The receptor's source is a man aged 45-60 years with acute or convalescent COVID-19. The chain couples TRBV29-1 to TRBJ1-4, with 9 positions matching TRBD1. Written as DNA, the CDR3 is TGCAGCGTTGGTCTGGGGACAGGGCAAAAACTGTTTTTT. This sequence encodes CSVGLGTGQKLFF.